The source of this T cell receptor (beta chain) is a study of metastatic and nonmetastatic thyroid tumors. At the level of the study: A comparison of repertoires was made across blood and tumor or nodule tissue from malignant and benign thyroid patients. Study observations and caveats: Significantly higher TCR beta diversity was reportedly seen in malignant thyroid tumors than benign nodules, in blood and tumor.

Before thyroid surgery, none of the patients had received any treatment. Study processing details: Construction of a distant-metastasis classifier for papillary thyroid cancer relied on CDR3 differences across clinicopathological groups. Using MiXCR, TCRdb reanalyzed the PCR reads. The V and J calls, along with clone size, are taken from TCRdb and not from the paper's own processing. The sample lists some 15,000 clones, more than 3% seen once, with roughly 27% in the top ten. Details on this clone: As yet, its antigen is unknown.

The CDR3 covers 14 residues. Trimming removed 6 bases at V and 5 bases at J, with 14 bases between. CDR1 and CDR2 (germline): MNHNS, SASEGT. The sequencing input was tumor tissue. The V gene is TRBV6-1, the J gene TRBJ2-1; possibly TRBD1 for D (5 bases). This TCR was recovered from a female donor with papillary thyroid cancer or a benign thyroid nodule (not recorded which). Some clones in this sample may be carry-over from other donors' samples. This CDR3 is CASRAGWSHNEQFF. The CDR3 DNA reads as TGTGCCAGCAGAGCAGGGTGGTCCCACAATGAGCAGTTCTTC.